The text below deals with one TCR beta chain. The antigen remains unidentified. Cultured CD4+ T cell DNA was sequenced using the Oncomine TCR Beta short-read assay. Investigators obtained genomic DNA by extraction from cultured CD4+ T cells. MiXCR, applied by TCRdb to the PCR reads, yields one record per CDR3 protein. The data contain 15,000 to 16,000 distinct CDR3 sequences, about three quarters of them singletons. As for treatment: roughly 11-day PBMC culture with coronavirus spike peptide pools or control peptides (ViraFEST assay). The data were taken from a study of vaccination and CD4 T cells after COVID-19. Study context: Post-COVID samples were collected a median about 3.5 months following diagnosis, spanning 35 to 161. Study outcomes and limitations: Analysis covered relatively few convalescent patients and lacked any early post-infection timepoints.

The germline CDR1 and CDR2 sequences are MNHNS and SASEGT. V lost 5 bases and J lost 8, with 15 bases in between. CDR3 length: 13 residues. This TCR was sampled from a human donor who had recovered from COVID-19. Material for sequencing was CD4+ T cells from blood, cultured in vitro. The V and J genes are TRBV6-1 and TRBJ1-2; D is uncertain. The DNA for the CDR3 is TGTGCCAGCAGTCCTGAAACCAGCAGGGGCTACACCTTC. Translated: CASSPETSRGYTF.